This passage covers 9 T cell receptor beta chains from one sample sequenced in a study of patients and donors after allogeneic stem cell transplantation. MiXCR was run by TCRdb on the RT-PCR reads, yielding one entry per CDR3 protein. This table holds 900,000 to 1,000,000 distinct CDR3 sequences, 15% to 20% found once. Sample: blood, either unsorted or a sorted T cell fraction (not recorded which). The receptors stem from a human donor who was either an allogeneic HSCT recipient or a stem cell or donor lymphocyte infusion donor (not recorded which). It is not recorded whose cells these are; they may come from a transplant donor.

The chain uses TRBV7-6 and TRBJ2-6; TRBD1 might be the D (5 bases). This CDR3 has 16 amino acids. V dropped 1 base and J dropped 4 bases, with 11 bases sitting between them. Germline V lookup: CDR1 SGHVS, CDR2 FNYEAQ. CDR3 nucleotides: TGTGCCAGCAGCTTAGGTTCAGGGCACGGGGCCAACGTCCTGACTTTC. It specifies CASSLGSGHGANVLTF.

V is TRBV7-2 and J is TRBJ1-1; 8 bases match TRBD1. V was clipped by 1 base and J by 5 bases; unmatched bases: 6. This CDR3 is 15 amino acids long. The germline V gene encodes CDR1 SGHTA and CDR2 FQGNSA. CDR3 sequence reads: CASSLDNRGGTEAFF. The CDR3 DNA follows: TGTGCCAGCAGCTTAGATAACAGGGGGGGGACTGAAGCTTTCTTT.

CDR3 in amino acids: CASSLPGTGANEKLFF. The CDR3 nucleotides are TGTGCCAGCTCACTGCCCGGGACAGGGGCTAATGAAAAACTGTTTTTT. The chain employs TRBV18 and TRBJ1-4, with 10 bases matching TRBD1. This CDR3 is 16 amino acids long. V lost 4 bases and J lost 3; bases outside the gene matches: 5. Germline loops: CDR1 KGHSH, CDR2 LQKENI.

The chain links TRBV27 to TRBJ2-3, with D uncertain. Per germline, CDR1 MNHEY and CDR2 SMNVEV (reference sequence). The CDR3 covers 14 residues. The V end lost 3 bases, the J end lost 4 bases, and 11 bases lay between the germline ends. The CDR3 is CASSFLGRADTQYF. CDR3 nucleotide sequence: TGTGCCAGCAGTTTTCTGGGTAGGGCAGATACGCAGTATTTT.

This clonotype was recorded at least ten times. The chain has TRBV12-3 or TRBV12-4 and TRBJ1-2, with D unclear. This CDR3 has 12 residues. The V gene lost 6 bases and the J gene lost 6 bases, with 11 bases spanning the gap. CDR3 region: CASRGTEDGYTF. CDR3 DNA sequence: TGTGCCAGCAGGGGAACAGAAGATGGCTACACCTTC.

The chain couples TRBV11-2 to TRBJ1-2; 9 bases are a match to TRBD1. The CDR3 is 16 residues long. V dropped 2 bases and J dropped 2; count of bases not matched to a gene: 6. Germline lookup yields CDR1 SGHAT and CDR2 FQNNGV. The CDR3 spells CASSLPWDRANYGYTF. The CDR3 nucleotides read TGTGCCAGCAGCTTACCCTGGGACAGGGCAAACTATGGCTACACCTTC.

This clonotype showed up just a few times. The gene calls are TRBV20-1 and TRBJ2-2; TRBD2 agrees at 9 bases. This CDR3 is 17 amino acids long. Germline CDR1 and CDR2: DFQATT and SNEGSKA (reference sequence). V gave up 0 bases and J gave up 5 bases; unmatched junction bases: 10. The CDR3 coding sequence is TGCAGTGCTAGAGATGGTAGCGGGGGCGCTCGTACCGGGGAGCTGTTTTTT. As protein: CSARDGSGGARTGELFF.

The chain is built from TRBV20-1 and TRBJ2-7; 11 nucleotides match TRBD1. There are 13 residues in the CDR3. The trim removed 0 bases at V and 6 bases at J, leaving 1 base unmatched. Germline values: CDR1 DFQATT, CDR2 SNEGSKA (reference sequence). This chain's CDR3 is CSARDGTGGEQYF. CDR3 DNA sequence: TGCAGTGCTAGAGACGGGACAGGGGGCGAGCAGTACTTC.

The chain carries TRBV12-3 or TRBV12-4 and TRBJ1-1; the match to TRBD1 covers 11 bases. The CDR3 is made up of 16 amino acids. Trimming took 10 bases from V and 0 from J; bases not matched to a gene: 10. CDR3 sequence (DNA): TGTGCCACCACGTCGTGGACAGGGGGCATGAACACTGAAGCTTTCTTT. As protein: CATTSWTGGMNTEAFF.